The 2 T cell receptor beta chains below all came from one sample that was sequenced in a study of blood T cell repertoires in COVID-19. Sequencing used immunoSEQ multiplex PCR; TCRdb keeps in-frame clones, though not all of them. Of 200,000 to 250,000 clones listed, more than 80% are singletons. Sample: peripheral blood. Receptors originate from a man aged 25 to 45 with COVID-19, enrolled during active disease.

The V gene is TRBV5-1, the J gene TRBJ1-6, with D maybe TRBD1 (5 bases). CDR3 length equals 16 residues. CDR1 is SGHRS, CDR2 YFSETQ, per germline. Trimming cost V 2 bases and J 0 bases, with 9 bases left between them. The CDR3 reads CASSLDDSSYNSPLHF. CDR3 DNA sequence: TGCGCCAGCAGCTTAGACGACAGCTCCTATAATTCACCCCTCCACTTT.

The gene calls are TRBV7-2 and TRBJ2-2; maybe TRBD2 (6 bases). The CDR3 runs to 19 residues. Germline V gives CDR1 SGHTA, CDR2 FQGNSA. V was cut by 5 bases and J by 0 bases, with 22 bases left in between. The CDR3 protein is CASSLRWAGPSSNTGELFF. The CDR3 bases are TGTGCCAGCAGCCTAAGATGGGCGGGGCCCAGCTCGAACACCGGGGAGCTGTTTTTT.